This TCR beta chain derives from a study of blood T cell repertoires in COVID-19. The method was immunoSEQ multiplex PCR; TCRdb's version includes in-frame clones alone and lacks a portion of them. The sample includes hundreds of thousands of clones, approximately 90% of them seen just once. V lost 6 bases and J lost 8, with 20 bases in between. The CDR3 loop spans 16 amino acids. Germline CDR1 and CDR2: MDHEN and SYDVKM. The source of this sequence is a woman aged 30 to 39 who had recovered from COVID-19. The chain uses TRBV28 and TRBJ1-6; perhaps TRBD1 as D (5 bases). Sequencing was carried out using peripheral blood. The DNA for the CDR3 is TGTGCCAGCAGGGGAGGCTCCCAGGGAGTCGATTCACCCCTCCACTTT. Translating gives CASRGGSQGVDSPLHF.